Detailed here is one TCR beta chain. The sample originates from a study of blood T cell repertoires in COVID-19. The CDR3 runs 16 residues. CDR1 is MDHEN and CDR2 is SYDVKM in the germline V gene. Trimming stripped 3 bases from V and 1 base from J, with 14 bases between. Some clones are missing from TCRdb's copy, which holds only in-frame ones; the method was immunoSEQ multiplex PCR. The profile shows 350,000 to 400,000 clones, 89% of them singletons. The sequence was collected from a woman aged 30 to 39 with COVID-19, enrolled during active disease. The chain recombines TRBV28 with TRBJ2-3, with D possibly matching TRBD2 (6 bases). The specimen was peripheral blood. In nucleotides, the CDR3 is TGTGCCAGCAGTTTCCCCCCCGCGGGGCGCACAGATACGCAGTATTTT. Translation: CASSFPPAGRTDTQYF.